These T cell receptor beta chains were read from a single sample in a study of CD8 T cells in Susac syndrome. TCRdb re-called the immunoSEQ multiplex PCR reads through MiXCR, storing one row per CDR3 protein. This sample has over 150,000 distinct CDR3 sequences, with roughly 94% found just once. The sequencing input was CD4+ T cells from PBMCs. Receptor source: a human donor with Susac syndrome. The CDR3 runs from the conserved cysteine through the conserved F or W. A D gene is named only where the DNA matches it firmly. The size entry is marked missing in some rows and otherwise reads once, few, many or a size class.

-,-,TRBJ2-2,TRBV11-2,CASSTDTLNTGELFF,TGTGCCAGCAGCACAGACACATTGAACACCGGGGAGCTGTTTTTT
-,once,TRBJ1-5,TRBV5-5,CASSLARDAGIGQPQHF,TGTGCCAGCAGCTTGGCCCGGGACGCAGGGATAGGCCAGCCCCAGCATTTT
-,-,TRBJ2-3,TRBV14,CASSMNLDTQYF,TGTGCCAGCAGCATGAACTTGGATACGCAGTATTTT
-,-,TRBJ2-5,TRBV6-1,CASSGSVGQETQYF,TGTGCCAGCAGTGGCTCTGTCGGTCAGGAGACCCAGTACTTC
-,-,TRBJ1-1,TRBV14,CASSQDPRGNTEAFF,TGTGCCAGCAGCCAAGATCCAAGGGGGAACACTGAAGCTTTCTTT
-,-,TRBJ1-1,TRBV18,CASSPEGLMNTEAFF,TGTGCCAGCTCACCTGAGGGCCTCATGAACACTGAAGCTTTCTTT
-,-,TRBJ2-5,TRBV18,CASSDREGETQYF,TGTGCCAGCTCGGACAGGGAGGGAGAGACCCAGTACTTC
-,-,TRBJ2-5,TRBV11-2,CASSLERAQETQYF,TGTGCCAGCAGCTTAGAGCGGGCACAAGAGACCCAGTACTTC
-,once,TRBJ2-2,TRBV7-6,CASSLVSPANTGELFF,TGTGCCAGCAGCTTAGTTAGTCCCGCGAACACCGGGGAGCTGTTTTTT
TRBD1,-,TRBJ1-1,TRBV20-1,CSARIHRDRGAFF,TGCAGTGCTAGAATACACCGGGACAGGGGCGCTTTCTTT
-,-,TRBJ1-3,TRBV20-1,CSARQVNSGNTIYF,TGCAGTGCTAGACAGGTTAACTCTGGAAACACCATATATTTT
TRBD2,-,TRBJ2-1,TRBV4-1,CASSQLGLADNEQFF,TGCGCCAGCAGCCAATTGGGTCTAGCGGACAATGAGCAGTTCTTC
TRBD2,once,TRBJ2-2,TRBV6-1,CASSRAGGWTGELFF,TGTGCCAGCAGCAGAGCGGGGGGCTGGACCGGGGAGCTGTTTTTT
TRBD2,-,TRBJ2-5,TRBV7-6,CASRSSPGLAVETQYF,TGTGCCAGCAGATCCTCGCCGGGACTAGCAGTAGAGACCCAGTACTTC
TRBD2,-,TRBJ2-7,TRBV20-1,CSARDDGGGTSPISYEQYF,TGCAGTGCTAGAGACGATGGGGGAGGGACTAGCCCCATCTCCTACGAGCAGTACTTC
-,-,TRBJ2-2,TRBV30,CAWRSGLITGELFF,TGTGCCTGGAGGTCCGGGCTAATCACCGGGGAGCTGTTTTTT
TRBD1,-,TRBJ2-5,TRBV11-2,CASSLEYRGQETQYF,TGTGCCAGCAGCTTAGAATACAGGGGCCAAGAGACCCAGTACTTC
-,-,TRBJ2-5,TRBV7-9,CASSPWTVQETQYF,TGTGCCAGCAGCCCCTGGACAGTCCAAGAGACCCAGTACTTC
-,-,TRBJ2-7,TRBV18,CASSPVGGKGSYEQYF,TGTGCCAGCTCACCAGTTGGGGGGAAAGGATCCTACGAGCAGTACTTC
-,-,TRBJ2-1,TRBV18,CASSPPSPNYNEQFF,TGTGCCAGCTCACCACCGTCGCCGAACTACAATGAGCAGTTCTTC
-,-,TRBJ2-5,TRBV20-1,CSAKLQRETQYF,TGCAGTGCTAAACTCCAACGGGAGACCCAGTACTTC
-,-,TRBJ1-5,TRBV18,CASSPGGAPQPQHF,TGTGCCAGCTCACCGGGAGGGGCGCCGCAGCCCCAGCATTTT
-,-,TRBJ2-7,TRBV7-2,CASSSSRDGAYEQYF,TGTGCCAGCAGCTCTTCCCGGGACGGCGCCTACGAGCAGTACTTC
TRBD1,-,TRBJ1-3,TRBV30,CAGTASSGNTIYF,TGTGCAGGGACAGCGAGCTCTGGAAACACCATATATTTT
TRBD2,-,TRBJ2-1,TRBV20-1,CSAVPTSGSYNEQFF,TGCAGTGCTGTGCCGACTAGCGGGAGCTACAATGAGCAGTTCTTC
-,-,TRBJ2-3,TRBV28,CASIGTWGTDTQYF,TGTGCCAGCATCGGGACCTGGGGGACAGATACGCAGTATTTT
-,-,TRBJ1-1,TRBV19,CASSIWAGGTSGPEAFF,TGTGCCAGTAGTATATGGGCGGGGGGGACGTCGGGTCCTGAAGCTTTCTTT
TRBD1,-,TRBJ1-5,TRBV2,CASTPTGNNQPQHF,TGTGCCAGCACCCCGACAGGGAACAATCAGCCCCAGCATTTT
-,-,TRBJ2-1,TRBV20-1,CSAVDTEQFF,TGCAGTGCGGTAGATACTGAGCAGTTCTTC
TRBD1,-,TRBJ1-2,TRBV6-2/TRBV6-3,CASSYLGQGGYGYTF,TGTGCCAGCAGTTACCTCGGACAGGGTGGCTATGGCTACACCTTC
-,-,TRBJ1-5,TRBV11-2,CASSLVGPNQPQHF,TGTGCCAGCAGCTTAGTTGGGCCCAATCAGCCCCAGCATTTT
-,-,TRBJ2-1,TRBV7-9,CASSFGTSYNEQFF,TGTGCCAGCAGCTTCGGGACTTCATACAATGAGCAGTTCTTC
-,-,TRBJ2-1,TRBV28,CASSLLTLNEQFF,TGTGCCAGCAGTTTATTGACTCTCAATGAGCAGTTCTTC
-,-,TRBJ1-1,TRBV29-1,CSVESSLNTEAFF,TGCAGCGTTGAAAGCAGTTTGAACACTGAAGCTTTCTTT
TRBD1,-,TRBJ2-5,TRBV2,CASSEDREETQYF,TGTGCCAGCAGTGAGGACAGGGAAGAGACCCAGTACTTC
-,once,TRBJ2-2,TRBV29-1,CTVYRGSVTGELFF,TGCACGGTGTATAGAGGTTCGGTCACCGGGGAGCTGTTTTTT
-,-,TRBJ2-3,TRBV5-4,CASTMGASEDTQYF,TGTGCCAGCACCATGGGCGCTTCCGAAGATACGCAGTATTTT
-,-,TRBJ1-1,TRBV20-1,CSARETGRYTEAFF,TGCAGTGCTAGGGAGACCGGACGGTACACTGAAGCTTTCTTT
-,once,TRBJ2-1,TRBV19,CASSIWQGPNEQFF,TGTGCCAGTAGTATCTGGCAGGGGCCAAATGAGCAGTTCTTC
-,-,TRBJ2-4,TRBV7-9,CASSLPLGRRDIQYF,TGTGCCAGCAGCCTACCGTTAGGGCGCCGGGACATTCAGTACTTC
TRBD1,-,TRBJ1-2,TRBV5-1,CASTGRQGGNYGYTF,TGCGCCAGCACCGGCCGACAGGGCGGGAACTATGGCTACACCTTC
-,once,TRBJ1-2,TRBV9,CASSEDGANYGYTF,TGTGCCAGCAGTGAGGACGGGGCTAACTATGGCTACACCTTC
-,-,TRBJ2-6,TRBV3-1,CASSLPSGANVLTF,TGTGCCAGCAGCCTCCCCTCTGGGGCCAACGTCCTGACTTTC
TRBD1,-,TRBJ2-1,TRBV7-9,CASSLGQGTKSYDEQFF,TGTGCCAGCAGCTTGGGACAGGGAACGAAATCTTACGATGAGCAGTTCTTC
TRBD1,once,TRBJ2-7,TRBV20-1,CSAIRGTGGNEQYF,TGCAGTGCCATTAGAGGGACAGGGGGAAACGAGCAGTACTTC
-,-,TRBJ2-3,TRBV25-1,CASSVSVGVGTDTQYF,TGTGCCAGCAGTGTATCCGTGGGAGTGGGCACAGATACGCAGTATTTT